This entry concerns a single T cell receptor beta chain. Its specific antigen is unknown. No clone much larger than this one lies a single base away; base qualities are absent. The data originate from a study of cytomegalovirus exposure and HLA in healthy donors (dated by TCRdb to the late 2010s). Regarding the research as a whole: According to a later analysis, the 120 or so validation repertoires were produced on the same platform as the 680 or so repertoires of the first cohort. The study aimed to test whether signatures of past pathogen exposure could be identified by cataloging public T cell receptors. To predict cytomegalovirus infection status, the study brought together high-throughput TCR immunosequencing, statistical association of individual TCRs with disease status, and machine learning. A separate validation cohort of approximately 120 different subjects was used in addition to the roughly 700-subject first cohort.

The full study reports these points: The authors suggested that the approach could potentially be generalized to other disease states and immunological phenotypes. A later analysis found that TCRs clustered in the first cohort also tended to co-occur in the approximately 120 validation repertoires, with 90% to 95% of cluster scores above 0. In vitro tests confirmed that a few of the cytomegalovirus-associated TCR beta chains recognize cytomegalovirus antigens. The validation cohort had no HLA typing available for a later analysis, so co-occurrence within that cohort was assessed over all 130 or so repertoires. The classifier was reported to diagnose cytomegalovirus status with high specificity and sensitivity in both the original and validation cohorts. Most TCR sequences were observed very rarely across donors, whereas some public TCRs were present in many individuals. The study gave a list of more than 150 TCR beta chains associated with cytomegalovirus.

The CDR3, cysteine through phenylalanine, is 14 amino acids long. Here the CDR3 DNA is all that survives: 42 bases in frame from base 1. From the germline V gene, CDR1 is SGHRS and CDR2 is YFSETQ. V lost 0 bases and J lost 9 bases; the stretch between them is 13 bases long. Separate from the approximately 700-subject first cohort, the validation cohort of 95 to 150 subjects was the group to which the donors belonged. To prepare the library, the immunoSEQ multiplex PCR assay was applied. As for how the authors treated the data: A statistical classification framework was built to diagnose cytomegalovirus status from the catalog of TCR beta chain sequences. The source is immuneACCESS, and TCRdb retained only in-frame sequences with V and J called. Part of the clones is not carried over; for the studies checked, unresolved V genes explain less than half of this, and the remainder is unexplained. The V and J calls and clone size come from that table; D and trimming were worked out from the DNA. Recorded for this sample are 330,000 or so clones; 80% to 90% of them occurred a single time. The top ten hold roughly 0.8% of the sample.

The chain was built from TRBV5-1 and TRBJ2-1; the D gene remains uncertain. The receptor was derived from a woman aged 18-30 years in good health and CMV-seronegative. Specimen: PBMCs. CDR3 loop: CASSLAWSGLEQFF. The DNA sequence is given as TGCGCCAGCAGCTTGGCTTGGTCTGGGCTTGAGCAGTTCTTC.